This TCR beta chain was recovered during a study of shared clonotypes between healthy human individuals (TCRdb year 2020). About the full investigation: Two women and a few men aged 18 to 49 years were included in the cohort. Between about 0.9 and 8.9 billion PBMCs per donor were obtained by leukapheresis. To increase sequencing depth and limit assay-specific biases, TCR repertoire library preparation and sequencing were carried out by different laboratories using diverse techniques. To estimate repertoire size and how much clonotypes are shared between individuals, the study performed deep sequencing of blood TCR repertoires from 4 to 6 healthy adults. For each donor, CD4 naive and CD4 memory were each given three plates, CD8 naive was given two plates, and CD8 memory was given one plate. Summary of the overall study and its limitations: Only blood was sampled, and tissue TCR repertoires likely differ from those in blood. Rarefaction of sorted-subset datasets indicated incomplete sequencing despite the large sequencing depth. Estimated clonotype richness was generally larger for naive than for memory subsets. The genetic and exposure-history diversity represented was limited by the small number of donors. Pairwise subsampling led to the expectation that sequencing depth would affect the degree of clonotype sharing among donors. Compared with non-shared clonotypes, the clonotypes found in all four sorted-subset donors had higher generation probabilities. Approximately 5% of naive CD4, approximately 3.7% of naive CD8, roughly 2.4% of memory CD4, and more than 0.35% of memory CD8 clonotypes were shared across several donors.

Healthy HIV-negative adults with no recently reported acute infections or vaccinations were included as donors. All donors were Caucasian adults living in Nashville, Tennessee, USA. CD4+ T cells were enriched by magnetic negative selection, after which naive cells were positively selected on CD45RA and the negative fraction was taken as the memory subset. Blood was collected by leukapheresis, and PBMCs were isolated by Ficoll-Histopaque density gradient centrifugation and then cryopreserved in liquid nitrogen vapor phase. Analytical flow cytometry was used to check the purity and quantity of each magnetically sorted T cell population. Genomic DNA was isolated from each sorted fraction and quantified by UV absorbance on a Nanodrop 2000c. Details on this clone: The antigen this receptor binds is unknown. Per-nucleotide qualities are absent, and no much larger clonotype sits a single base away.

Using the deep immunoSEQ assay, multiplex PCR amplified TCR CDR3 regions from genomic DNA. Extracted genomic DNA from each cell subset was distributed evenly across all wells of several immunoSEQ 96-well plates, and each plate was treated as a replicate. For sorted subsets, each replicate PCR was loaded with roughly 0.2 ug genomic DNA, equivalent to 32,000 or so T cell genomes. The purified libraries were quantified using a Qubit 3.0 fluorometer, sized with a Bioanalyzer 2100, and then quantified again using the KAPA Library Quantification kit. Each immunoSEQ 96-well plate was sequenced on its own single-read 150-cycle Illumina NextSeq 550 flow cell. The authors processed their data as follows. Because only junctional sequences without quality scores were contained in the immunoSEQ output, filtering matching that applied to full-length reads could not be performed. Sequences were annotated with PyIR, a Python wrapper for IgBLAST v1.9, using IMGT germline references to assign V/J genes and CDR3. Reads with weak V/J assignments (E-value above 1e-6), missing CDR3, stop codons, out-of-frame junctions, or ambiguous translated residues were removed. A V3J clonotype was defined by an identical inferred V gene, J gene, and CDR3 amino acid sequence. To compute the percentage overlap between repertoires, the number of shared unique clonotypes was divided by the size of the smaller repertoire. Repertoire richness was assessed with RTK rarefaction, the Chao1 estimator, and Recon v2.1 estimates of unobserved clonotypes. Generation probabilities for all TCRbeta clonotypes obtained by the gDNA method from four donors were computed using OLGA. This is the immuneACCESS table as TCRdb keeps it, with only in-frame sequences that have V and J called. A part of the clones is gone; compared with another copy, unresolved V genes explain less than half, and the rest is unexplained. V and J calls and clone size follow that table, whereas D and trimming were derived from the DNA. A total of 2 million to 3 million clones appear in this sample, approximately 90% of them only once. Around 0.14% of the sample lies in the top ten.

The CDR3 starts with the cysteine, ends with the phenylalanine, and has 14 residues. Solely the CDR3 DNA is kept, with 42 bases framed from the first base. Between the V and J ends, shortened by 0 bases and 14 bases respectively, the junction contains 17 bases. CDR1 SGDLS and CDR2 YYNGEE are derived from the germline V gene. Recombination linked TRBV9 to TRBJ1-4, and possibly TRBD1, on 5 matching bases. The sample was naive CD4+ T cells sorted from blood. Read against the paper, the sample's cell subset or site label means: CD45RA+ positively selected. This TCR was recovered from a man aged 18 to 35 in good health. The DNA reads as follows: TGTGCCAGCAGCGTAGGAGGTTTAAGGACACAGCTGTTTTTT. Translated, this is CASSVGGLRTQLFF.